The 3 T cell receptor beta chains in this list originate from one sample, sequenced in a study of shared clonotypes between healthy human individuals. Assay: immunoSEQ multiplex PCR; the TCRdb copy retains only in-frame clones and omits some. This table holds more than 850,000 clones, around 78% found once. The source material was memory CD4+ T cells from PBMCs. The subset: CD45RA-negative fraction. Receptors originate from a man between 18 and 29 years old in good health. Some clones in this sample may be carry-over from other donors' samples.

The chain combines TRBV19 with TRBJ2-7; perhaps D is TRBD1 or TRBD2 (5 bases each). V gave up 5 bases and J gave up 2 bases, with 10 bases separating them. CDR1 and CDR2 (germline): LNHDA, SQIVND (reference sequence). The CDR3 is 13 residues long. The chain's CDR3 is CASSGQGPYEQYF. The CDR3 DNA follows: TGTGCCAGTAGTGGGCAGGGACCCTACGAGCAGTACTTC.

Written as DNA, the CDR3 is TGTGCCTGGAGTAGGGGGCAGGGAGTCGCTGAAGCTTTCTTT. Its protein product is CAWSRGQGVAEAFF. The V and J genes are TRBV30 and TRBJ1-1, with TRBD1 identical over 7 bases. The V and J ends lost 2 bases and 6 bases, in that order; junction bases with no gene match: 9. Germline CDR1 GTSNPN, CDR2 SVGIG (reference sequence). CDR3 length: 14 residues.

The rearrangement links TRBV29-1 to TRBJ2-7, with 9 bases matching TRBD1. From germline, CDR1 is SQVTM and CDR2 ANQGSEA. J was trimmed by 5 bases and V by 6 bases; bases with no gene match: 5. The CDR3 extends over 12 amino acids. The CDR3 here is CSVTGGNDEQYF. The CDR3 DNA follows: TGCAGCGTAACAGGGGGCAACGACGAGCAGTACTTC.